These 32 T cell receptor beta chains were all obtained from the same sample, sequenced in a study of CD8 T cells in ankylosing spondylitis. Whole-study findings and limits: Seemingly characteristic of ankylosing spondylitis blood was a TCR beta motif consisting of several highly homologous variants.

TCRdb ran MiXCR on the 5' RACE reads and lists one entry per CDR3 protein. The sample carries roughly 220,000 distinct CDR3 sequences, about a sixth recorded once. These receptors' targets are unknown. The sequenced sample consisted of blood, either unsorted or a sorted T cell fraction (not recorded which). These receptors were obtained from a male donor with ankylosing spondylitis.

The chain is built from TRBV6-5 and TRBJ1-6; a possible D gene is TRBD1 (5 bases). Trimming pared 0 bases from V and 4 bases from J, leaving 10 bases between. Germline CDR1 is MNHEY and CDR2 is SVGAGI. The CDR3 is 16 amino acids. The chain's CDR3 is CASSYSPGLYNSPLHF. The CDR3 region has the DNA TGTGCCAGCAGTTACTCACCGGGACTGTATAATTCACCCCTCCACTTT.

The V and J genes are TRBV6-5 and TRBJ1-4; D is undetermined. The CDR3 is 16 residues long. Germline-derived CDR1 and CDR2 are MNHEY and SVGAGI. Deletions cut 4 bases from V and 3 bases from J, with 15 bases between. The CDR3 bases are TGTGCCAGCAGTTTGGGTTCCCCGGCGGCTAATGAAAAACTGTTTTTT. This encodes CASSLGSPAANEKLFF.

The chain employs TRBV6-5 and TRBJ2-1; D might be TRBD2 (5 bases). This CDR3 is 14 amino acids long. Deletions cut 2 bases from V and 9 bases from J, with 14 bases between. CDR1 is MNHEY and CDR2 is SVGAGI in the germline V gene. Here the CDR3 DNA reads TGTGCCAGCAGTTACGAGGGAGCTGGGCTTGAGCAGTTCTTC. It is translated as CASSYEGAGLEQFF.

This clonotype is labeled as medium-sized. V and J are TRBV12-3 or TRBV12-4 and TRBJ1-5; perhaps TRBD1 as D (5 bases). V was clipped by 6 bases and J by 5 bases, with 8 bases between them. This CDR3 contains 12 residues. The CDR3 protein is CASRAQDQPQHF. For the CDR3, the DNA is TGTGCCAGCAGGGCACAGGATCAGCCCCAGCATTTT.

The V call is TRBV2, the J call TRBJ2-7, with 8 bases that match TRBD1. CDR3 length equals 16 residues. V was pared by 1 base and J by 2 bases, with 7 bases of the junction left unmatched. Germline V gene sequence: CDR1 SNHLY, CDR2 FYNNEI. The CDR3 nucleotides are TGTGCCAGCAGTGAAGACCGACAGGGGCTGACCTACGAGCAGTACTTC. Translation: CASSEDRQGLTYEQYF.

This clonotype was observed a few times. The chain joins TRBV9 to TRBJ2-7; D gene ambiguous. The CDR3 loop spans 14 amino acids. Germline V CDR1 and CDR2: SGDLS, YYNGEE. Trimming removed 0 bases from V and 3 bases from J, with 10 bases in between. The CDR3 DNA sequence: TGTGCCAGCAGCGTAGATCAGCTAAACTACGAGCAGTACTTC. Translating gives CASSVDQLNYEQYF.

The CDR3 DNA sequence: TGCAGCGTCGTGGGACAGGGGGCGATCTATGGCTACACCTTC. This encodes CSVVGQGAIYGYTF. V and J are TRBV29-1 and TRBJ1-2; 12 nucleotides agree with TRBD1. CDR1 is SQVTM, CDR2 ANQGSEA, per germline. The trim removed 6 bases at V and 4 bases at J, leaving 6 bases unmatched. The CDR3 contains 14 residues.

The rearrangement joins TRBV28 to TRBJ1-5, with D uncertain. Looked up from germline, CDR1 is MDHEN and CDR2 is SYDVKM. This CDR3 region has 15 residues. With 4 bases removed from V and 3 bases from J, the gap between germline ends came to 13 bases. CDR3 sequence: CASSSSGPTNQPQHF. CDR3 sequence (DNA): TGTGCCAGCAGTTCCTCCGGACCGACCAATCAGCCCCAGCATTTT.

This chain connects TRBV12-3 or TRBV12-4 to TRBJ1-4; D might be TRBD1 (6 bases). V lost 4 bases, J lost 3 bases, and 15 bases lay in between. There are 16 residues in the CDR3. The CDR3 loop reads CASSSGSGASNEKLFF. CDR3 bases: TGTGCCAGCAGTTCTGGGTCAGGGGCCTCTAATGAAAAACTGTTTTTT.

This clonotype was counted a few times. The chain recombines TRBV12-3 or TRBV12-4 with TRBJ1-5; D is ambiguous. The CDR3 consists of 13 residues. Trimming left V 2 bases short and J 5 bases short, with 7 bases between. The CDR3 DNA reads TGTGCCAGCAGTTTACAGACATATCAGCCCCAGCATTTT. Translation gives CASSLQTYQPQHF.

This clonotype has just a few counts. This rearrangement joins TRBV4-2 to TRBJ2-7; 11 bases agree with TRBD1. J lost 5 bases, V lost 2 bases, and 5 bases had no gene match. Germline lookup yields CDR1 LGHNA and CDR2 YNFKEQ. The CDR3 extends over 15 amino acids. For the CDR3, the DNA is TGTGCCAGCAGCCAACGGACAGGGGGCGAGGACGAGCAGTACTTC. It translates to CASSQRTGGEDEQYF.

The chain carries TRBV7-9 and TRBJ2-3, with D tentatively TRBD2 (5 bases). The CDR3 is 16 amino acids. The V gene's germline CDR1 is SEHNR and CDR2 FQNEAQ (reference sequence). The germline V and J ends were trimmed by 1 base and 3 bases, with 14 bases remaining between them. CDR3 in amino acids: CASSLDLLATTDTQYF. For the CDR3, the DNA is TGTGCCAGCAGCTTAGATTTGCTAGCCACGACAGATACGCAGTATTTT.

There are a few counts of this clonotype. The chain uses TRBV27 and TRBJ2-7; 7 nucleotides line up with TRBD1. The germline gives CDR1 MNHEY, CDR2 SMNVEV (reference sequence). This CDR3 spans 14 amino acids. V gave up 3 bases and J gave up 0 bases; unmatched junction bases: 2. Written as DNA, the CDR3 is TGTGCCAGCAGTTTTTCAGGGGGCTCCTACGAGCAGTACTTC. Its translation: CASSFSGGSYEQYF.

This chain uses TRBV2 with TRBJ1-2, with D hard to call. CDR1 is SNHLY and CDR2 is FYNNEI in the germline V gene. The length of the CDR3 is 14 residues. V was pared by 5 bases and J by 4 bases, with 14 bases between. The CDR3 sequence: CASSSHGLTYGYTF. DNA of the CDR3: TGTGCCAGCAGTTCTCATGGATTGACCTATGGCTACACCTTC. Supplemented by reference TRBV2 and TRBJ1-2, the full variable domain reads EPEVTQTPSHQVTQMGQEVILRCVPISNHLYFYWYRQILGQKVEFLVSFYNNEISEKSEIFDDQFSVERPDGSNFTLKIRSTKLEDSAMYFCASSSHGLTYGYTFGSGTRLTVV.

This clonotype was observed a handful of times. This chain joins TRBV2 and TRBJ2-5; tentative D call: TRBD2 (5 bases). CDR1 is SNHLY and CDR2 is FYNNEI in the germline V gene. The CDR3 runs to 16 residues. V lost 3 bases to trimming and J lost 4 bases, with 18 bases between them. The CDR3 bases are TGTGCCAGCAGTGACCTCCGCGGTGGAGGTATAGAGACCCAGTACTTC. Translating it yields CASSDLRGGGIETQYF.

There are a few counts of this clonotype. The V and J genes are TRBV28 and TRBJ2-5; D is possibly TRBD1 or TRBD2 (6 bases each). Trimming shortened V by 2 bases and J by 3 bases, and 13 bases separated the two germline ends. Germline V gene sequence: CDR1 MDHEN, CDR2 SYDVKM. The CDR3 has 15 amino acids. CDR3 in DNA: TGTGCCAGCAGTTTAGGACCGGGGGCGGAAGAGACCCAGTACTTC. Its translation: CASSLGPGAEETQYF.

A few counts support this clonotype. The chain combines TRBV27 with TRBJ1-1; 9 positions match TRBD1. Germline-derived CDR1 and CDR2 are MNHEY and SMNVEV (reference sequence). The CDR3 extends over 15 amino acids. V lost 5 bases and J lost 1; bases outside the gene matches: 5. The CDR3: CASSARDRENTEAFF. The DNA of the CDR3 is TGTGCCAGCAGTGCCCGGGACAGGGAGAACACTGAAGCTTTCTTT.

This clonotype was recorded only once. CDR3 sequence reads: CASGLGPGSPYNEQFF. The CDR3, as DNA: TGTGCCAGCGGCCTCGGACCTGGCAGCCCCTACAATGAGCAGTTCTTC. This sequence joins TRBV3-1 and TRBJ2-1; D not certain. Trimming removed 8 bases at V and 2 bases at J, with 19 bases between. The CDR3 is 16 residues long. Germline V gives CDR1 LGHDT, CDR2 YNNKEL (reference sequence).

In this sample, this clonotype turned up many times. The chain uses TRBV29-1 and TRBJ1-2; D unresolved. CDR3 length: 14 amino acids. Per germline, CDR1 SQVTM and CDR2 ANQGSEA. The germline V and J ends were trimmed by 0 bases and 2 bases, with 10 bases remaining between them. The CDR3 region has the DNA TGCAGCGTTGAAGACGTAGCTACGAACTATGGCTACACCTTC. Its protein product is CSVEDVATNYGYTF.

The chain has TRBV5-1 and TRBJ2-5; no definite D call. Trimming left V 0 bases short and J 0 bases short, with 9 bases between. This CDR3 contains 15 residues. Germline CDR1 is SGHRS and CDR2 is YFSETQ. In DNA form, the CDR3 reads TGCGCCAGCAGCTTGGAGGCAGGCCACCAAGAGACCCAGTACTTC. Translated: CASSLEAGHQETQYF. Drawing the rest from reference TRBV5-1 and TRBJ2-5, the complete variable domain is KAGVTQTPRYLIKTRGQQVTLSCSPISGHRSVSWYQQTPGQGLQFLFEYFSETQRNKGNFPGRFSGRQFSNSRSEMNVSTLELGDSALYLCASSLEAGHQETQYFGPGTRLLVL.

The genes are TRBV12-3 or TRBV12-4 and TRBJ1-1, with a weak D call TRBD1 (5 bases). The CDR3 loop spans 14 amino acids. Trimming removed 4 bases at V and 0 bases at J, with 9 bases between. The CDR3 nucleotides read TGTGCCAGCAGTTATACAGGCATGAACACTGAAGCTTTCTTT. Protein sequence: CASSYTGMNTEAFF.

The sample holds a few counts of this clonotype. The CDR3: CASSHGTSGGSSYNEQFF. The DNA for the CDR3 is TGCGCCAGCAGCCACGGGACTAGCGGGGGAAGCTCCTACAATGAGCAGTTCTTC. This chain connects TRBV4-1 to TRBJ2-1; 14 nucleotides align to TRBD2. CDR1 and CDR2 (germline): MGHRA, YSYEKL. V lost 3 bases to trimming and J lost 0 bases; unmatched junction nucleotides: 4. This CDR3 is built from 18 residues.

Only a few counts were recorded for this clonotype. The chain is built from TRBV27 and TRBJ2-7; tentatively, D is TRBD1 or TRBD2 (7 bases each). Per germline, CDR1 MNHEY and CDR2 SMNVEV (reference sequence). This CDR3 comprises 14 residues. Trimming took off 2 bases at V and 3 bases at J, with 11 bases between the two ends. In DNA, the CDR3 is TGTGCCAGCAGTTTACAGGGGGGGTTCTACGAGCAGTACTTC. Protein product: CASSLQGGFYEQYF.

The genes are TRBV4-2 and TRBJ2-1; 11 bases map to TRBD2. CDR1 is LGHNA and CDR2 is YNFKEQ in the germline V gene. J gave up 0 bases and V 1 base, and 2 bases lay outside the gene matches. The CDR3 spans 17 residues. The CDR3 loop reads CASSQVTSGGSYNEQFF. In DNA, the CDR3 is TGTGCCAGCAGCCAAGTCACTAGCGGGGGCTCCTACAATGAGCAGTTCTTC.

The sample holds a few counts of this clonotype. This chain links TRBV6-2 or TRBV6-3 with TRBJ2-1; 11 positions match TRBD2. Germline-derived CDR1 and CDR2 are MNHEY and SVGEGT. V lost 0 bases, J lost 4 bases, and 8 bases stayed unmatched. There are 18 residues in the CDR3. CDR3 in amino acids: CASSYSPTSGDLYNEQFF. The CDR3 DNA follows: TGTGCCAGCAGTTACTCCCCGACTAGCGGGGACCTGTACAATGAGCAGTTCTTC.

CDR3 bases: TGTGCCACCAGTGATCCCCAGGGAGCAACAGATACGCAGTATTTT. Translating gives CATSDPQGATDTQYF. The rearrangement uses TRBV24-1 and TRBJ2-3; D is tentatively TRBD1 or TRBD2 (5 bases each). The CDR3 runs 15 residues. CDR1 is KGHDR and CDR2 is SFDVKD in the germline V gene. V shed 3 bases and J shed 3 bases, with 12 bases lying between them.

This chain joins TRBV2 and TRBJ1-6; 8 bases match TRBD1. V was clipped by 4 bases and J by 7 bases; unmatched bases: 9. The germline V gene has CDR1 SNHLY and CDR2 FYNNEI. The CDR3 length is 16 residues. CDR3 protein: CASSASGGLGNSPLHF. CDR3 nucleotides: TGTGCCAGCAGTGCCTCAGGGGGCCTTGGGAATTCACCCCTCCACTTT.

This clonotype has just a few counts. This chain uses TRBV12-3 or TRBV12-4 with TRBJ1-2; D unclear. The CDR3 sequence is 11 residues long. V dropped 2 bases and J dropped 6 bases, with 4 bases sitting between them. This chain's CDR3 is CASSLRDGYTF. In DNA form, the CDR3 reads TGTGCCAGCAGTTTAAGGGATGGCTACACCTTC.

The sample holds many counts of this clonotype. This chain links TRBV6-4 with TRBJ2-3; 12 bases map to TRBD2. The CDR3 totals 15 residues. CDR1 is MRHNA, CDR2 SNTAGT, per germline. V dropped 4 bases and J dropped 5; count of bases not matched to a gene: 4. CDR3 region: CASSVTSGGGDTQYF. Written as DNA, the CDR3 is TGTGCCAGCAGTGTGACTAGCGGGGGTGGAGATACGCAGTATTTT.

This clonotype was counted between two and nine times. The chain recombines TRBV20-1 with TRBJ1-3; D ambiguous. V dropped 1 base and J dropped 1 base, with 8 bases sitting between them. The CDR3 has 14 residues. Germline V gene sequence: CDR1 DFQATT, CDR2 SNEGSKA (reference sequence). The CDR3: CSARARPSGNTIYF. The CDR3 DNA follows: TGCAGTGCTAGAGCCAGGCCATCTGGAAACACCATATATTTT.

The chain couples TRBV5-1 to TRBJ1-1; D unresolved. Trimming took off 2 bases at V and 7 bases at J, with 21 bases between the two ends. In germline, CDR1 is SGHRS, CDR2 YFSETQ. This CDR3 spans 16 amino acids. CDR3 sequence (DNA): TGCGCCAGCAGCTTCCCCAGATGTTTCCGAACGGTTGAAGCTTTCTTT. Protein sequence: CASSFPRCFRTVEAFF.

This clonotype showed up just a few times. The genes are TRBV11-2 and TRBJ2-7, with 7 bases that match TRBD2. The germline V gene encodes CDR1 SGHAT and CDR2 FQNNGV. The V gene end was trimmed by 2 bases and the J gene end by 0 bases; junction bases not matched to a gene: 7. This CDR3 contains 16 residues. For the CDR3, the DNA is TGTGCCAGCAGCTTACTGAGCGGGGAAAGCTCCTACGAGCAGTACTTC. Protein: CASSLLSGESSYEQYF.